Listed here are 27 T cell receptor beta chains from one sample, sequenced in a study of beta chain features in type 1 diabetes. Notes on the study in general: TCRB CDR3 length was moderately but significantly reduced in all four CD4+ subsets of Type 1 diabetes patients.

Their antigens remain unidentified. Every isolated RNA sample was fully reverse transcribed, so sequencing captured expressed TCRB transcripts. Sequenced by immunoSEQ multiplex PCR; TCRdb stores in-frame clones only, minus some. The table records about 710,000 clones, more than 13% of them present only once. Source material: naive CD4+ T cells from blood. The receptors come from a young man with type 1 diabetes.

The chain is built from TRBV30 and TRBJ2-3; D not resolved. Trimming removed 2 bases from V and 2 bases from J, with 8 bases in between. This CDR3 contains 13 residues. Per germline, CDR1 GTSNPN and CDR2 SVGIG (reference sequence). This CDR3 is CAWSHYATDTQYF. In nucleotides, the CDR3 is TGTGCCTGGAGTCACTATGCCACAGATACGCAGTATTTT.

This clone has only a few counts. This sample includes further DNA sequences coding for the same CDR3. The V and J genes are TRBV5-1 and TRBJ1-1, with 7 bases lining up with TRBD1. Germline V gene lookup returns CDR1 SGHRS and CDR2 YFSETQ. V lost 4 bases to trimming and J lost 1 base; unmatched junction nucleotides: 4. The CDR3 spans 14 residues. The CDR3 sequence is CASSLGTANTEAFF. The CDR3 nucleotides are TGCGCCAGCAGCCTAGGGACAGCGAACACTGAAGCTTTCTTT.

This chain connects TRBV18 to TRBJ2-5, with D possibly being TRBD1 (5 bases). The germline V gene encodes CDR1 KGHSH and CDR2 LQKENI. V lost 2 bases and J lost 3, with 10 bases in between. The CDR3 length is 14 residues. CDR3 protein: CASSPTGSEETQYF. For the CDR3, the DNA is TGTGCCAGCTCACCAACAGGCAGCGAAGAGACCCAGTACTTC.

The J gene is TRBJ1-4, the V gene TRBV6-5, with D uncertain. Germline loops: CDR1 MNHEY, CDR2 SVGAGI. CDR3 size: 14 residues. V lost 0 bases, J lost 8 bases, and 10 bases lay in between. CDR3 residues: CASSYSETKEKLFF. Here the CDR3 DNA reads TGTGCCAGCAGTTACTCCGAGACGAAGGAAAAACTGTTTTTT.

The chain is built from TRBV4-1 and TRBJ1-2, with D possibly matching TRBD1 (5 bases). Trimming removed 2 bases from V and 2 bases from J, with 15 bases in between. The CDR3 is 16 residues long. The V gene's germline CDR1 is MGHRA and CDR2 YSYEKL. The CDR3 DNA reads as TGCGCCAGCAGCCAATCCGCCGGGACGCTCAACTATGGCTACACCTTC. Amino acid sequence: CASSQSAGTLNYGYTF.

V and J are TRBV4-3 and TRBJ2-3, with TRBD2 identical over 11 bases. Germline V gene sequence: CDR1 LGHNA, CDR2 YSLEER. This CDR3 has 19 residues. J gave up 0 bases and V 2 bases, and 10 bases lay outside the gene matches. The CDR3 loop is CASSQFGLAGPRSTDTQYF. Here the CDR3 DNA reads TGCGCCAGCAGCCAATTCGGACTAGCGGGCCCCAGGAGCACAGATACGCAGTATTTT.

This clone was detected a few times. This rearrangement joins TRBV27 to TRBJ2-1, with 8 bases that match TRBD1. There are 14 residues in the CDR3. The germline V gene encodes CDR1 MNHEY and CDR2 SMNVEV (reference sequence). The ends lost 5 bases at V and 2 bases at J; junction bases unmatched: 2. The chain's CDR3 is CASSRTGTYNEQFF. Here the CDR3 DNA reads TGTGCCAGCAGTAGGACAGGGACCTACAATGAGCAGTTCTTC.

This chain joins TRBV30 and TRBJ1-4; possibly TRBD1 for D (6 bases). CDR1 and CDR2 (germline): GTSNPN, SVGIG (reference sequence). This CDR3 spans 13 amino acids. Deletions cut 2 bases from V and 4 bases from J, with 8 bases between. The CDR3 nucleotides are TGTGCCTGGAGTCGACAGGATAATGAAAAACTGTTTTTT. Translating it yields CAWSRQDNEKLFF.

Concerning this clone itself: Other DNA sequences of this sample code for an identical CDR3. The CDR3 DNA follows: TGTGCCAGCTCACCTCGGGACTCCTACGAGCAGTACTTC. It codes for CASSPRDSYEQYF. The rearrangement links TRBV18 to TRBJ2-7, with D possibly matching TRBD2 (5 bases). This CDR3 comprises 13 residues. The germline V and J ends were trimmed by 3 bases and 0 bases, with 6 bases remaining between them. Germline V gene data show CDR1 as KGHSH and CDR2 as LQKENI.

The chain links TRBV2 to TRBJ2-2; D gene unclear. Trimming pared 1 base from V and 3 bases from J, leaving 6 bases between. CDR1 is SNHLY and CDR2 is FYNNEI in the germline V gene. There are 14 residues in the CDR3. The CDR3 DNA reads TGTGCCAGCAGTGAAGTCAGATACACCGGGGAGCTGTTTTTT. Amino acids: CASSEVRYTGELFF. The complete variable domain, with remaining parts taken from reference TRBV2 and TRBJ2-2, reads EPEVTQTPSHQVTQMGQEVILRCVPISNHLYFYWYRQILGQKVEFLVSFYNNEISEKSEIFDDQFSVERPDGSNFTLKIRSTKLEDSAMYFCASSEVRYTGELFFGEGSRLTVL.

V and J are TRBV14 and TRBJ1-4; D is unclear. Germline V lookup: CDR1 SGHDN, CDR2 FVKESK. This CDR3 is built from 16 residues. V was shortened by 1 base and J by 4 bases, with 13 bases between the two germline ends. The CDR3 protein is CASSQGQPLVNEKLFF. The DNA of the CDR3 is TGTGCCAGCAGCCAAGGTCAACCGCTAGTTAATGAAAAACTGTTTTTT.

The CDR3 DNA is TGTGCCAGCAGCCAACTGGATCCTGGGGCCAACGTCCTGACTTTC. Translating it yields CASSQLDPGANVLTF. The chain uses TRBV14 and TRBJ2-6, with no clear D. Trimming cost V 2 bases and J 2 bases, with 7 bases left between them. This CDR3 has 15 amino acids. Germline assignment: CDR1 SGHDN and CDR2 FVKESK.

The J gene is TRBJ2-1, the V gene TRBV5-4; D possibly uses TRBD1 or TRBD2 (5 bases each). The CDR3 extends over 15 amino acids. Looked up from germline, CDR1 is SGHNT and CDR2 is YYREEE (reference sequence). V lost 3 bases and J 1 base, leaving 11 bases between the germline ends. The CDR3 reads CASSSGEGSYNEQFF. In nucleotides, the CDR3 is TGTGCCAGCAGCTCGGGTGAGGGGTCCTACAATGAGCAGTTCTTC.

The V call is TRBV25-1, the J call TRBJ2-1, with TRBD2 matching over 8 bases. This CDR3 is 16 amino acids long. Germline CDR1 reads MGHDK; CDR2 reads SYGVNS. V was pared by 4 bases and J by 2 bases, with 7 bases of the junction left unmatched. CDR3 DNA: TGTGCCAGCAGTGGTAGCGGGATGACCACCTACAATGAGCAGTTCTTC. It is translated as CASSGSGMTTYNEQFF.

This clone was observed a few times. The V gene is TRBV11-2, the J gene TRBJ1-2; 8 positions match TRBD1. The CDR3 extends over 14 amino acids. After removal of 4 bases from V and 4 bases from J, the junction contained 5 bases not matched to a gene. Germline loops: CDR1 SGHAT, CDR2 FQNNGV. The CDR3 is CASSSDRVLYGYTF. The CDR3 nucleotides read TGTGCCAGCAGCTCGGACAGGGTCCTCTATGGCTACACCTTC.

The rearrangement joins TRBV5-5 to TRBJ2-4, with a weak D call TRBD1 (5 bases). This CDR3 region has 15 residues. Germline lookup yields CDR1 SGHKS and CDR2 YYEKEE (reference sequence). V lost 0 bases and J lost 0, with 7 bases in between. CDR3 sequence: CASSLEGLAKNIQYF. In DNA form, the CDR3 reads TGTGCCAGCAGCTTGGAGGGGTTAGCCAAAAACATTCAGTACTTC.

Details on this clone: This CDR3 is also generated by other DNA sequences in the sample. This chain uses TRBV28 with TRBJ2-7; D is ambiguous. The V and J ends lost 4 bases and 3 bases respectively, with 7 bases between them. CDR1 MDHEN and CDR2 SYDVKM come from the germline V gene. The CDR3 runs 12 residues. The CDR3 coding sequence is TGTGCCAGCAGTTCCCCCAGCTACGAGCAGTACTTC. Amino acids: CASSSPSYEQYF.

This rearrangement joins TRBV19 to TRBJ1-2; D ambiguous. V lost 7 bases and J 8 bases, leaving 26 bases between the germline ends. Per the germline V gene, CDR1 is LNHDA and CDR2 is SQIVND (reference sequence). The CDR3 consists of 16 residues. The CDR3 DNA follows: TGTGCCAGTATTCCTGTCCACCCGGCAGGTCTTGGCGGCTACACCTTC. Amino acid sequence: CASIPVHPAGLGGYTF.

The chain combines TRBV5-4 with TRBJ2-1, with a weak D call TRBD2 (6 bases). The CDR3 extends over 14 amino acids. Deletions cut 6 bases from V and 1 base from J, with 11 bases between. The germline CDR1 and CDR2 sequences are SGHNT and YYREEE (reference sequence). CDR3 coding DNA: TGTGCCAGCAACCTTCGGGGGTCCTACAATGAGCAGTTCTTC. Its protein is CASNLRGSYNEQFF.

This clone was seen just once. This chain joins TRBV6-1 and TRBJ2-1; 7 bases are shared with TRBD2. CDR1 is MNHNS, CDR2 SASEGT, per germline. This CDR3 spans 14 amino acids. V shed 7 bases, J shed 6 bases, and the junction held 9 bases outside the gene matches. The CDR3: CASTQAGRANEQFF. In DNA form, the CDR3 reads TGTGCCAGCACCCAAGCGGGAAGGGCCAATGAGCAGTTCTTC.

The V call is TRBV2, the J call TRBJ2-1; possibly TRBD1 or TRBD2 for D (5 bases each). Germline V gives CDR1 SNHLY, CDR2 FYNNEI. The V and J ends lost 11 bases and 4 bases respectively, with 18 bases between them. The CDR3 has 14 residues. The CDR3 DNA reads as TGTGCCCCCGGTGAGGGGTATCGGTACAATGAGCAGTTCTTC. This sequence encodes CAPGEGYRYNEQFF.

The rearrangement uses TRBV9 and TRBJ1-1, with D possibly being TRBD1 (5 bases). Germline assignment: CDR1 SGDLS and CDR2 YYNGEE. The CDR3 consists of 16 residues. V was clipped by 4 bases and J by 3 bases, with 19 bases between them. The CDR3 loop reads CASSPQIRVGDTEAFF. The CDR3, as DNA: TGTGCCAGCAGCCCCCAAATCAGGGTAGGAGACACTGAAGCTTTCTTT.

Points on this clone: Other DNA sequences from this sample encode an identical CDR3 as well. The chain carries TRBV7-2 and TRBJ1-4; 8 positions match TRBD1. The CDR3 spans 14 residues. Germline V gene lookup returns CDR1 SGHTA and CDR2 FQGNSA. V dropped 5 bases and J dropped 8; count of bases not matched to a gene: 7. This CDR3 is CASSPDRGGEKLFF. In DNA form, the CDR3 reads TGTGCCAGCAGCCCAGACAGGGGAGGGGAAAAACTGTTTTTT.

The rearrangement joins TRBV28 to TRBJ1-1; tentative D call: TRBD1 (6 bases). V gave up 4 bases and J gave up 0 bases, with 9 bases separating them. This CDR3 contains 14 residues. Looked up from germline, CDR1 is MDHEN and CDR2 is SYDVKM. The CDR3 nucleotides are TGTGCCAGCAGTTGGGGGACAATGAACACTGAAGCTTTCTTT. Residues: CASSWGTMNTEAFF. Together with reference TRBV28 and TRBJ1-1, the CDR3 gives the full variable domain: DVKVTQSSRYLVKRTGEKVFLECVQDMDHENMFWYRQDPGLGLRLIYFSYDVKMKEKGDIPEGYSVSREKKERFSLILESASTNQTSMYLCASSWGTMNTEAFFGQGTRLTVV.

In this sample, this clone turned up a few times. This chain connects TRBV11-1 to TRBJ2-1; 9 bases match TRBD1. The CDR3 spans 17 residues. Trimming removed 5 bases from V and 4 bases from J; junction bases left unmatched: 12. Germline values: CDR1 SGHAT, CDR2 FQDESV (reference sequence). This CDR3 is CASSGLTGGGEYNEQFF. The CDR3 region has the DNA TGTGCCAGCAGCGGATTGACAGGGGGTGGAGAATACAATGAGCAGTTCTTC.

This clone was counted between two and nine times. This sequence joins TRBV5-1 and TRBJ2-3; D not certain. The CDR3 spans 14 residues. V was cut by 0 bases and J by 2 bases, with 7 bases left in between. Looked up from germline, CDR1 is SGHRS and CDR2 is YFSETQ. In nucleotides, the CDR3 is TGCGCCAGCAGCTTGGAACAGTACACAGATACGCAGTATTTT. Protein product: CASSLEQYTDTQYF.

This rearrangement joins TRBV6-5 to TRBJ2-1, with D unclear. Trimming stripped 5 bases from V and 0 bases from J, with 11 bases between. This CDR3 region has 15 residues. CDR1 and CDR2 (germline): MNHEY, SVGAGI. CDR3 region: CASSPSSSSYNEQFF. DNA for the CDR3: TGTGCCAGCAGTCCGTCCTCGAGCTCCTACAATGAGCAGTTCTTC.